This paragraph reports one T cell receptor (beta chain). Its antigen is currently unknown. The data were obtained in a study of T-cell memory formation after mild COVID-19. Constant-segment primers were used for 5'RACE, and the resulting TCR alpha and TCR beta cDNA libraries carried sample barcodes and UMIs. TCRdb reprocessed the 5' RACE reads with MiXCR, giving one entry per CDR3 protein. The sample holds 250,000 to 300,000 distinct CDR3 sequences; about 16% are singletons and the top ten take roughly 23%. Whole-study results and caveats: Contracting clones, day 15 to 85, had balanced CD4/CD8, and later expanders favored CD4+.

This CDR3 comprises 15 residues. Trimming pared 6 bases from V and 2 bases from J, leaving 13 bases between. CDR1 LGHDT and CDR2 YNNKEL come from the germline V gene (reference sequence). What was sequenced was PBMCs or a T cell subset sorted from them (not recorded which). The source of this sequence is a man aged 18 to 29 who had mild COVID-19 (a few samples of this study predate the infection). Cell type and time point are not known. This sequence joins TRBV3-1 and TRBJ2-2; TRBD1 is a possible D gene (6 bases). Here the CDR3 DNA reads TGTGCCAGCAGTCGGACAGCTGCTAACACCGGGGAGCTGTTTTTT. Translation: CASSRTAANTGELFF. Supplemented by reference TRBV3-1 and TRBJ2-2, the full variable domain reads DTAVSQTPKYLVTQMGNDKSIKCEQNLGHDTMYWYKQDSKKFLKIMFSYNNKELIINETVPNRFSPKSPDKAHLNLHINSLELGDSAVYFCASSRTAANTGELFFGEGSRLTVL.